A single sample is the source of the 15 T cell receptor beta chains below, sequenced in a study of T cell responses to AZD1222 COVID-19 vaccine. Sequencing was performed with immunoSEQ multiplex PCR; in TCRdb, only in-frame clones are kept and a portion is missing. In the table there are more than 100,000 clones, 80% to 90% of which are singletons. Source: peripheral blood, taken on day 0 of AZD1222 vaccination. These receptors were obtained from an adult in good health.

The genes are TRBV7-8 and TRBJ1-1, with D hard to call. Trimming removed 6 bases at V and 4 bases at J, with 12 bases between. The germline CDR1 and CDR2 sequences are SGHVS and FQNEAQ. The CDR3 is made up of 13 amino acids. Written as DNA, the CDR3 is TGTGCCAGCAGTCACAGAGGCGGCACTGAAGCTTTCTTT. It encodes CASSHRGGTEAFF.

The V and J genes are TRBV19 and TRBJ1-1, with 8 positions matching TRBD1. CDR1 is LNHDA and CDR2 is SQIVND in the germline V gene (reference sequence). This CDR3 is built from 15 residues. V dropped 5 bases and J dropped 5; count of bases not matched to a gene: 10. CDR3 protein: CASSFRSTGGTEAFF. CDR3 bases: TGTGCCAGTAGTTTCCGTTCTACAGGGGGAACTGAAGCTTTCTTT.

J is TRBJ2-1 and V is TRBV7-9; 13 bases map to TRBD2. The V gene's germline CDR1 is SEHNR and CDR2 FQNEAQ (reference sequence). CDR3 length equals 19 residues. The J segment lost 0 bases and the V segment lost 6 bases, leaving 11 bases of the junction unmatched. CDR3 sequence reads: CASSLSTSGGSSSYNEQFF. As DNA, the CDR3 is TGTGCCAGCAGTCTTTCGACTAGCGGGGGGTCCAGCTCCTACAATGAGCAGTTCTTC.

The CDR3 DNA reads as TGTGCCAGCAGTGAATCTGGATCCACCTCTGGAAACACCATATATTTT. Translation gives CASSESGSTSGNTIYF. This rearrangement joins TRBV6-1 to TRBJ1-3; D gene unclear. Trimming removed 2 bases at V and 0 bases at J, with 11 bases between. Germline CDR1 and CDR2: MNHNS and SASEGT. This CDR3 spans 16 amino acids.

V is TRBV5-4 and J is TRBJ2-7, with TRBD2 identical over 9 bases. Germline lookup yields CDR1 SGHNT and CDR2 YYREEE (reference sequence). The CDR3 consists of 14 residues. The J segment lost 5 bases and the V segment lost 0 bases, leaving 3 bases of the junction unmatched. CDR3 coding DNA: TGTGCCAGCAGCTTGGGCGGGGGGGTGAACGAGCAGTACTTC. Protein: CASSLGGGVNEQYF.

This chain uses TRBV30 with TRBJ2-3; D may be TRBD1 (6 bases). From germline, CDR1 is GTSNPN and CDR2 SVGIG (reference sequence). The CDR3 runs to 14 residues. Trimming took 5 bases from V and 2 from J, leaving 14 bases between them. CDR3 residues: CAWGTGRVTDTQYF. CDR3 in DNA: TGTGCCTGGGGAACAGGGAGAGTCACAGATACGCAGTATTTT.

The chain joins TRBV6-5 to TRBJ1-5, with D perhaps TRBD1 (6 bases). CDR3 length equals 15 residues. The germline CDR1 and CDR2 sequences are MNHEY and SVGAGI. The V end was cut by 10 bases, the J end by 0 bases, with 16 bases between. CDR3 sequence (DNA): TGTGCCACCCGCAGGGGAGGAGATAGCAATCAGCCCCAGCATTTT. Protein: CATRRGGDSNQPQHF.

This chain joins TRBV18 and TRBJ1-2; D might be TRBD1 (5 bases). CDR1 is KGHSH and CDR2 is LQKENI in the germline V gene. With 3 bases removed from V and 4 bases from J, the gap between germline ends came to 12 bases. The CDR3 sequence is 14 residues long. CDR3 sequence reads: CASSPADSIYGYTF. Written as DNA, the CDR3 is TGTGCCAGCTCACCTGCTGACAGCATCTATGGCTACACCTTC.

This chain links TRBV25-1 with TRBJ1-2; no definite D call. With 2 bases removed from V and 8 bases from J, the gap between germline ends came to 9 bases. CDR3 length: 12 residues. Germline V gene sequence: CDR1 MGHDK, CDR2 SYGVNS. The CDR3 bases are TGTGCCAGCAGTGAAGTTCGAAGAGGCTACACCTTC. Translated, it gives CASSEVRRGYTF.

The V call is TRBV4-1, the J call TRBJ2-7; D unclear. The germline V and J ends were trimmed by 2 bases and 0 bases, with 11 bases remaining between them. The CDR3 covers 15 residues. Germline CDR1 and CDR2: MGHRA and YSYEKL. Here the CDR3 reads CASSQIFPNSYEQYF. In DNA, the CDR3 is TGCGCCAGCAGCCAAATATTCCCGAACTCCTACGAGCAGTACTTC.

The chain is built from TRBV3-1 (or the pseudogene TRBV3-2) and TRBJ2-3, with D tentatively TRBD2 (5 bases). Trimming stripped 4 bases from V and 2 bases from J, with 28 bases between. There are 20 residues in the CDR3. Germline CDR1 is LGHDT and CDR2 is YNNKEL (reference sequence). This CDR3 reads CASSRSSPRTEDWYTDTQYF. For the CDR3, the DNA is TGTGCCAGCAGCCGCTCGTCACCAAGGACGGAGGACTGGTACACAGATACGCAGTATTTT.

This clone was observed a single time. The J gene is TRBJ1-2, the V gene TRBV7-8; 10 bases agree with TRBD1. V was pared by 4 bases and J by 4 bases, with 6 bases of the junction left unmatched. This CDR3 comprises 15 residues. CDR1 and CDR2 from the germline V gene are SGHVS and FQNEAQ. CDR3 in amino acids: CASSSGTGVLYGYTF. The CDR3 coding sequence is TGTGCCAGCAGCTCCGGGACAGGGGTGCTCTATGGCTACACCTTC.

J is TRBJ2-5 and V is TRBV7-9, with a tentative D call TRBD1 (5 bases). The CDR3 consists of 15 residues. Germline values: CDR1 SEHNR, CDR2 FQNEAQ (reference sequence). Trimming cost V 2 bases and J 7 bases, with 17 bases left between them. The chain's CDR3 is CASSLPDTGRWTQYF. CDR3 in DNA: TGTGCCAGCAGCTTACCCGACACAGGACGATGGACCCAGTACTTC.

The CDR3 coding sequence is TGTGCCAGCAGTGAAGCCTTGGGGGGGTTGGGGAGCTCCTCGTTAGGCTACACCTTC. It yields the protein CASSEALGGLGSSSLGYTF. The V gene is TRBV6-1, the J gene TRBJ1-2; D is possibly TRBD1 (5 bases). Germline assignment: CDR1 MNHNS and CDR2 SASEGT. There are 19 residues in the CDR3. The germline V and J ends were trimmed by 0 bases and 8 bases, with 28 bases remaining between them.

CDR3 sequence: CASSITGTASSYNEQFF. The CDR3 DNA is TGCGCCAGCAGCATCACCGGGACAGCGTCCTCCTACAATGAGCAGTTCTTC. The V gene is TRBV5-1, the J gene TRBJ2-1; the match to TRBD1 covers 7 bases. Losses at the gene ends were 4 bases for V and 0 bases for J; bases not matched to a gene: 10. Germline V gene data show CDR1 as SGHRS and CDR2 as YFSETQ. The CDR3 spans 17 residues.